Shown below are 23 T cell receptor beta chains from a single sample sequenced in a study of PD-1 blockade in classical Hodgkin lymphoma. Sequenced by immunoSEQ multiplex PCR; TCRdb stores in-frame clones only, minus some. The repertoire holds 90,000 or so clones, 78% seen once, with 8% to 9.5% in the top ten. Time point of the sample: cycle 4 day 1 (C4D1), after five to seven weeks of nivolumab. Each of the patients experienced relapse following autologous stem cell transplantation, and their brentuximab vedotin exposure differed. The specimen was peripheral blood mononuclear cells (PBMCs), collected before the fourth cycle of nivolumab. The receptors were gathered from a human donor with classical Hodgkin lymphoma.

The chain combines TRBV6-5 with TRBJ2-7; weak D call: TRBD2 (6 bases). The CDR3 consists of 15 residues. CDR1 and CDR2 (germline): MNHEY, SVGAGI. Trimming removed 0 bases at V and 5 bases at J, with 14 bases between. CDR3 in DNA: TGTGCCAGCAGTTACTCTGGAGGAGGGGTGAACGAGCAGTACTTC. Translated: CASSYSGGGVNEQYF.

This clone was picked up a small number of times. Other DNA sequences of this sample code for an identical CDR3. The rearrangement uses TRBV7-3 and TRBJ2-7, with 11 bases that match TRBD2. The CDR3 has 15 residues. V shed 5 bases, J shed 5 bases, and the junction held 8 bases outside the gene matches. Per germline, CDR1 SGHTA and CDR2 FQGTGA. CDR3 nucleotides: TGTGCCAGCAGCGTACTAGCGGGAGCCCCCGACGAGCAGTACTTC. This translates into CASSVLAGAPDEQYF.

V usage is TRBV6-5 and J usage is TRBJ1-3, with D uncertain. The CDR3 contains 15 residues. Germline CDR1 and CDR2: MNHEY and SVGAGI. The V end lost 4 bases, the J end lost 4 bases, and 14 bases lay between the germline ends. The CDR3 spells CASSSLEGAGNTIYF. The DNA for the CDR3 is TGTGCCAGCAGTTCTTTGGAGGGCGCAGGAAACACCATATATTTT.

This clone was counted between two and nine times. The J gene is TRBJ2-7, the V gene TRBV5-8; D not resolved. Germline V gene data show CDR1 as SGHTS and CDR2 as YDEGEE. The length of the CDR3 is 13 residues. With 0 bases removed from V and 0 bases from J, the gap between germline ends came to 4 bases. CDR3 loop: CASSLVFSYEQYF. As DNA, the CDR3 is TGTGCCAGCAGCTTGGTCTTCTCCTACGAGCAGTACTTC.

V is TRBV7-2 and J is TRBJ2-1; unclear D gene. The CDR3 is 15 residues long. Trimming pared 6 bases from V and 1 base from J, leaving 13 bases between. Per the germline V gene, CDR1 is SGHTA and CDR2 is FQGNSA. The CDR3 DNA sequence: TGTGCCAGCAGTTCTAAAGGTCCTTCCTACAATGAGCAGTTCTTC. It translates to CASSSKGPSYNEQFF. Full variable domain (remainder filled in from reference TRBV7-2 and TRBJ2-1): GAGVSQSPSNKVTEKGKDVELRCDPISGHTALYWYRQSLGQGLEFLIYFQGNSAPDKSGLPSDRFSAERTGGSVSTLTIQRTQQEDSAVYLCASSSKGPSYNEQFFGPGTRLTVL.

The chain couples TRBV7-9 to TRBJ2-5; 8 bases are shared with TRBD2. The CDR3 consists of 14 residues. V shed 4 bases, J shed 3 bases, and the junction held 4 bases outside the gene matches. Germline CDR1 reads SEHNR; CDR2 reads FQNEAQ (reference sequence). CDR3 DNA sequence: TGTGCCAGCAGCTCCAGAGCGGGGGAAGAGACCCAGTACTTC. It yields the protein CASSSRAGEETQYF. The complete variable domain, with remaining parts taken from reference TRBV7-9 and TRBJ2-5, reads DTGVSQNPRHKITKRGQNVTFRCDPISEHNRLYWYRQTLGQGPEFLTYFQNEAQLEKSRLLSDRFSAERPKGSFSTLEIQRTEQGDSAMYLCASSSRAGEETQYFGPGTRLLVL.

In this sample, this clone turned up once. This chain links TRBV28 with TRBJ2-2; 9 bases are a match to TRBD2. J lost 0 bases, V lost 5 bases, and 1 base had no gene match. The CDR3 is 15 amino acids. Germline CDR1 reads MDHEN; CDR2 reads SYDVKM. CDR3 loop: CASSPSGTNTGELFF. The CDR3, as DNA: TGTGCCAGCAGTCCTAGCGGGACGAACACCGGGGAGCTGTTTTTT.

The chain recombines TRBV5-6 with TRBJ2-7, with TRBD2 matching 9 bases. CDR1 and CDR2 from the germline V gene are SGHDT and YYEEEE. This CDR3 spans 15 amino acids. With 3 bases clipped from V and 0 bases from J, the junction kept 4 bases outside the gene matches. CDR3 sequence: CASSSLAGDSYEQYF. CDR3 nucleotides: TGTGCCAGCAGCTCTTTAGCGGGGGACTCCTACGAGCAGTACTTC.

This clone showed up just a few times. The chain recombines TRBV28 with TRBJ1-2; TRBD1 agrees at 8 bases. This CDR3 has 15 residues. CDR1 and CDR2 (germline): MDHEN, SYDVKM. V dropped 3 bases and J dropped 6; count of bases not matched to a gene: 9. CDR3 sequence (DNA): TGTGCCAGCAGTTTCTTCGACAGGGGATCGGATGGCTACACCTTC. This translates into CASSFFDRGSDGYTF.

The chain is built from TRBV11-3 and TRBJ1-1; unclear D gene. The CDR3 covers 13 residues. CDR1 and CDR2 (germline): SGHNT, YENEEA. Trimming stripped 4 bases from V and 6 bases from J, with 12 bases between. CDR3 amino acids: CASSSRGGSEAFF. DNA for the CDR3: TGTGCCAGCAGCTCAAGAGGCGGGTCTGAAGCTTTCTTT.

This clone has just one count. The CDR3 reads CASSHFGTGGNQPQHF. CDR3 coding DNA: TGTGCCAGCAGTCACTTCGGGACAGGGGGTAATCAGCCCCAGCATTTT. This rearrangement joins TRBV6-6 to TRBJ1-5; 11 bases align to TRBD1. CDR3 length: 16 residues. Germline V gene lookup returns CDR1 MNHNY and CDR2 SVGAGI (reference sequence). Trimming at V came to 5 bases and at J to 4 bases, leaving 7 bases not matched to a gene.

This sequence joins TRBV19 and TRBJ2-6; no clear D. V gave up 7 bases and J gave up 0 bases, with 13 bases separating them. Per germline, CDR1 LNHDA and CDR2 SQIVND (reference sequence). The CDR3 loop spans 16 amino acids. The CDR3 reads CASTHRYSSGANVLTF. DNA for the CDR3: TGTGCCAGTACCCATCGATACAGCTCTGGGGCCAACGTCCTGACTTTC.

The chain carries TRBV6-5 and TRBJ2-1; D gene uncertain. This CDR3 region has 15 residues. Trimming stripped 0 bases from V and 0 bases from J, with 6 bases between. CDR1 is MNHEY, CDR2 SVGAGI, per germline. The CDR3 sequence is CASSYSVSSYNEQFF. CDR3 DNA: TGTGCCAGCAGTTACTCGGTGAGCTCCTACAATGAGCAGTTCTTC.

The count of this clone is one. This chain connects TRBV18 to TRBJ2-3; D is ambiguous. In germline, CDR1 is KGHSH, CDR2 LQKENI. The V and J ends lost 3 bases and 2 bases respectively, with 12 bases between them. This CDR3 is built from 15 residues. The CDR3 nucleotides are TGTGCCAGCTCACCTCCCCCCACACCCACAGATACGCAGTATTTT. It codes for CASSPPPTPTDTQYF.

CDR3 region: CASSYDSNTGELFF. CDR3 sequence (DNA): TGTGCCAGCTCATATGACAGTAACACCGGGGAGCTGTTTTTT. The V gene is TRBV18, the J gene TRBJ2-2, with D possibly being TRBD1 (5 bases). Trimming took off 5 bases at V and 2 bases at J, with 9 bases between the two ends. This CDR3 has 14 amino acids. Per germline, CDR1 KGHSH and CDR2 LQKENI. Full variable domain (rest looked up from reference TRBV18 and TRBJ2-2): NAGVMQNPRHLVRRRGQEARLRCSPMKGHSHVYWYRQLPEEGLKFMVYLQKENIIDESGMPKERFSAEFPKEGPSILRIQQVVRGDSAAYFCASSYDSNTGELFFGEGSRLTVL.

The CDR3 region has the DNA TGTGCCAGCAGCTTAACGTCAGGGACCTACAATGAGCAGTTCTTC. This gives the protein CASSLTSGTYNEQFF. V is TRBV7-3 and J is TRBJ2-1, with D perhaps TRBD1 (5 bases). Germline values: CDR1 SGHTA, CDR2 FQGTGA. Trimming cost V 0 bases and J 2 bases, with 8 bases left between them. The CDR3 has 15 residues.

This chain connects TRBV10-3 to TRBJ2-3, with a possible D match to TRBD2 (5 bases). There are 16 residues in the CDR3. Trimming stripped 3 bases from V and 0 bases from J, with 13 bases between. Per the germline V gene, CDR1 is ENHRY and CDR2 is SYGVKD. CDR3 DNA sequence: TGTGCCATCAGTGATCGGACTCGAATTAGCACAGATACGCAGTATTTT. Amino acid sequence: CAISDRTRISTDTQYF.

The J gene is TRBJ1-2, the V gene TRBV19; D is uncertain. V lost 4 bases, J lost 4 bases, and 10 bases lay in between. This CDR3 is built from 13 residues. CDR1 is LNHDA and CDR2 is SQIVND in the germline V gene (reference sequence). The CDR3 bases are TGTGCCAGTAGTAAGGACCGTTTCTATGGCTACACCTTC. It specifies CASSKDRFYGYTF.

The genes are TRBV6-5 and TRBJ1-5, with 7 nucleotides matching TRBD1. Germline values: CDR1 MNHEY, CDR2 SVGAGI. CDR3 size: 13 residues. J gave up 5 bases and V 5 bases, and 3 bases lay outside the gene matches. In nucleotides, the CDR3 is TGTGCCAGCAGTCCCACAGGGGATCAGCCCCAGCATTTT. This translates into CASSPTGDQPQHF.

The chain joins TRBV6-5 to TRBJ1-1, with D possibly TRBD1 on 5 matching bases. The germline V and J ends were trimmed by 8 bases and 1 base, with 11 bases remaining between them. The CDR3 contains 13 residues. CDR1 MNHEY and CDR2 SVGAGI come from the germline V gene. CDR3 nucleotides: TGTGCCAGCTCGGGACGGACGAACACTGAAGCTTTCTTT. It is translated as CASSGRTNTEAFF.

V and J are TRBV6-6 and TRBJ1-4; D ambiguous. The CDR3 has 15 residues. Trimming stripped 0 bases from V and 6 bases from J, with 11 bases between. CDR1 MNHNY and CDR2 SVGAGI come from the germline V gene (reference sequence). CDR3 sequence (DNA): TGTGCCAGCAGTTACTCGGGGTATGCAGATGAAAAACTGTTTTTT. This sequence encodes CASSYSGYADEKLFF.

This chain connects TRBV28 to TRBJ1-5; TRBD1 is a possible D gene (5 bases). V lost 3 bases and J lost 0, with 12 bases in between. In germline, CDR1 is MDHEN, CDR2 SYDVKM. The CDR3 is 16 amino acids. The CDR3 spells CASSFGALNSNQPQHF. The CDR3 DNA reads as TGTGCCAGCAGTTTTGGGGCTCTTAATAGCAATCAGCCCCAGCATTTT.

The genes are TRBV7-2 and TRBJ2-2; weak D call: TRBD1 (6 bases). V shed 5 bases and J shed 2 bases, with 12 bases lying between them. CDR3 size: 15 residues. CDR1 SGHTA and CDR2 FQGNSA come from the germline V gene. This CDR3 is CASSAVGTNTGELFF. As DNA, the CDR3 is TGTGCCAGCAGCGCAGTCGGGACAAACACCGGGGAGCTGTTTTTT.